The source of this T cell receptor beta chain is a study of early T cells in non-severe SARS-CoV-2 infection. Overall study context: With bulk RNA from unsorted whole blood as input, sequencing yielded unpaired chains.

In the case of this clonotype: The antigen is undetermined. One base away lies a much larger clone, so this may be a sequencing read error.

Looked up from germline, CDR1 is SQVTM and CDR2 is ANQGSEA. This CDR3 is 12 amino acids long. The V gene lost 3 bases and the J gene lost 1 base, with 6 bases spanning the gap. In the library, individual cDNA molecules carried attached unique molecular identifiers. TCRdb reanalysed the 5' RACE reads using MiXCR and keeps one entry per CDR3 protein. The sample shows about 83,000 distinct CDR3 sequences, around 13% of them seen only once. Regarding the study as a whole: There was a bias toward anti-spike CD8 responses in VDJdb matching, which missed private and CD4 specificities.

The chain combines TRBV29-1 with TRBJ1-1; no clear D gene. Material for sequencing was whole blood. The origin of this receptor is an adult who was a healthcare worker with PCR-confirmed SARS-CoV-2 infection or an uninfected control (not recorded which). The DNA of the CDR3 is TGCAGCGTTGATGGAGGGAACACTGAAGCTTTCTTT. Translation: CSVDGGNTEAFF.